Below, 25 T cell receptor beta chains from the same sample are listed, as sequenced in a study of graft-versus-host responses after intestinal transplantation. Generated by immunoSEQ multiplex PCR, the TCRdb table keeps only in-frame clones and is missing some. The sample holds roughly 85,000 clones, around 93% seen once. Their antigens remain unidentified. The source material was unstimulated CD8+ T cells sorted from spleen or lymph node cells, sampled before transplant. The receptors shown here come from a human donor who was the organ donor for an intestinal transplant.

The chain employs TRBV19 and TRBJ2-7; D ambiguous. The germline V gene encodes CDR1 LNHDA and CDR2 SQIVND (reference sequence). V dropped 1 base and J dropped 3 bases, with 13 bases sitting between them. The CDR3 totals 15 residues. The CDR3 spells CASSIGSGIGYEQYF. CDR3 bases: TGTGCCAGTAGTATAGGCTCAGGTATCGGCTACGAGCAGTACTTC.

The gene calls are TRBV11-2 and TRBJ1-2; 8 bases line up with TRBD1. Trimming took 2 bases from V and 7 from J; bases not matched to a gene: 12. The CDR3 is 16 residues long. Germline lookup yields CDR1 SGHAT and CDR2 FQNNGV. The CDR3 is CASSLSPQGVEGGYTF. CDR3 sequence (DNA): TGTGCCAGCAGCTTATCGCCACAGGGGGTCGAAGGTGGCTACACCTTC.

V gene TRBV11-3 combines with J gene TRBJ2-5, with 9 bases aligning to TRBD2. The better agreement between TRBJ2-7 and the DNA end casts doubt on the J call. Germline V CDR1 and CDR2: SGHNT, YENEEA. The CDR3 has 15 residues. The CDR3 spells CASSSPAGGTYEQYF. As DNA, the CDR3 is TGTGCCAGCAGCTCCCCCGCGGGAGGGACATACGAGCAGTACTTC.

The chain has TRBV5-5 and TRBJ1-6; D is undetermined. The V and J ends lost 4 bases and 6 bases respectively, with 17 bases between them. CDR1 and CDR2 (germline): SGHKS, YYEKEE (reference sequence). The CDR3 spans 16 residues. In DNA, the CDR3 is TGTGCCAGCAGCCACGAGTGGGATCCCGTTAATTCACCCCTCCACTTT. As protein: CASSHEWDPVNSPLHF.

The genes are TRBV7-2 and TRBJ2-7, with TRBD1 matching 7 bases. Trimming took 3 bases from V and 4 from J; bases not matched to a gene: 3. The CDR3 sequence is 13 residues long. CDR1 and CDR2 (germline): SGHTA, FQGNSA. The DNA of the CDR3 is TGTGCCAGCAGCTTGACAGGGATTTACGAGCAGTACTTC. It codes for CASSLTGIYEQYF.

Remarks on this clone: The junction departs from germline at one end; a sequencing error may be responsible. In the same sample, other DNA sequences code for this CDR3. The J gene is TRBJ1-1, the V gene TRBV18; maybe TRBD1 (6 bases). Germline V lookup: CDR1 KGHSH, CDR2 LQKENI. The CDR3 totals 16 residues. CDR3 in DNA: TGTGCCAGCTCACCGGTGGGGGGGCTGAGCGGCACTGAGGCTTTCTTT. Translation gives CASSPVGGLSGTEAFF.

The V call is TRBV5-6, the J call TRBJ2-1; 12 positions match TRBD2. J gave up 0 bases and V 4 bases, and 2 bases lay outside the gene matches. CDR1 SGHDT and CDR2 YYEEEE come from the germline V gene. This CDR3 has 16 residues. The CDR3 reads CASSPGLAGSYNEQFF. The DNA of the CDR3 is TGTGCCAGCAGCCCGGGACTAGCGGGCTCCTACAATGAGCAGTTCTTC.

This sequence joins TRBV6-4 and TRBJ2-6; the D gene could be TRBD1 or TRBD2 (5 bases each). V dropped 3 bases and J dropped 2 bases, with 5 bases sitting between them. Germline V gene lookup returns CDR1 MRHNA and CDR2 SNTAGT. CDR3 length: 14 amino acids. The CDR3 loop is CASSEGAGANVLTF. The CDR3 DNA is TGTGCCAGCAGTGAGGGGGCTGGGGCCAACGTCCTGACTTTC.

The chain couples TRBV9 to TRBJ2-7, with 11 bases matching TRBD2. The junction had 6 bases not matched to a gene; V was cut back by 4 bases and J by 3 bases. CDR1 is SGDLS and CDR2 is YYNGEE in the germline V gene. The CDR3 totals 15 residues. The CDR3 spells CASSPAGTSGYEQYF. CDR3 in DNA: TGTGCCAGCAGCCCCGCCGGGACTAGCGGCTACGAGCAGTACTTC.

The chain employs TRBV11-3 and TRBJ2-2, with D perhaps being TRBD1 or TRBD2 (5 bases each). Germline CDR1 SGHNT, CDR2 YENEEA. The CDR3 covers 17 residues. The germline V and J ends were trimmed by 1 base and 6 bases, with 18 bases remaining between them. CDR3 DNA sequence: TGTGCCAGCAGCTTAGCATTGAGTTGGGGGATGGCCGGGGAGCTGTTTTTT. Translated, it gives CASSLALSWGMAGELFF. The variable domain in full, completed from reference TRBV11-3 and TRBJ2-2, reads EAGVVQSPRYKIIEKKQPVAFWCNPISGHNTLYWYLQNLGQGPELLIRYENEEAVDDSQLPKDRFSAERLKGVDSTLKIQPAELGDSAVYLCASSLALSWGMAGELFFGEGSRLTVL.

The rearrangement links TRBV11-2 to TRBJ2-1, with 10 bases that match TRBD2. Germline V CDR1 and CDR2: SGHAT, FQNNGV. Trimming at V came to 2 bases and at J to 5 bases, leaving 12 bases not matched to a gene. The CDR3 loop spans 18 amino acids. In nucleotides, the CDR3 is TGTGCCAGCAGCTTAACTCGGGCCCTAGCGGGGGACCACAATGAGCAGTTCTTC. The encoded protein is CASSLTRALAGDHNEQFF.

V usage is TRBV18 and J usage is TRBJ2-7; D remains ambiguous. The CDR3 totals 11 residues. CDR1 and CDR2 (germline): KGHSH, LQKENI. The ends were cut back, 5 bases at V and 3 bases at J, with 5 bases in the middle. The CDR3 DNA reads TGTGCCAGCTCAGGTAGCTACGAGCAGTACTTC. Residues: CASSGSYEQYF.

The chain links TRBV19 to TRBJ1-5; a possible D gene is TRBD1 (5 bases). Germline lookup yields CDR1 LNHDA and CDR2 SQIVND (reference sequence). CDR3 length: 12 residues. V lost 5 bases to trimming and J lost 6 bases, with 8 bases between them. This CDR3 is CASSQGFQPQHF. The DNA of the CDR3 is TGTGCCAGTAGTCAGGGATTTCAGCCCCAGCATTTT.

This chain connects TRBV10-1 to TRBJ2-7, with TRBD1 matching 9 bases. This CDR3 comprises 16 residues. Losses at the gene ends were 4 bases for V and 1 base for J; bases not matched to a gene: 8. From germline, CDR1 is WNHNN and CDR2 SYGVQD (reference sequence). CDR3 in amino acids: CASSGPKTGGSYEQYF. The CDR3, as DNA: TGCGCCAGCAGTGGCCCCAAGACAGGGGGTTCCTACGAGCAGTACTTC.

V usage is TRBV30 and J usage is TRBJ2-7, with 7 bases identical to TRBD1. Looked up from germline, CDR1 is GTSNPN and CDR2 is SVGIG (reference sequence). This CDR3 region has 15 residues. The J segment lost 2 bases and the V segment lost 0 bases, leaving 7 bases of the junction unmatched. CDR3 sequence reads: CAWSVPRGLTYEQYF. The CDR3 bases are TGTGCCTGGAGTGTTCCCAGGGGGTTAACCTACGAGCAGTACTTC.

The chain carries TRBV29-1 and TRBJ2-1; D unclear. V lost 1 base and J 7 bases, leaving 5 bases between the germline ends. CDR3 length: 11 amino acids. The V gene's germline CDR1 is SQVTM and CDR2 ANQGSEA. Here the CDR3 DNA reads TGCAGCGTTGAAGTGGTGAATGAGCAGTTCTTC. It translates to CSVEVVNEQFF.

The gene calls are TRBV1 and TRBJ2-1; whether TRBD2, the table's D call, matches the DNA was not checked. TRBV1 is recorded as a pseudogene. The CDR3 sequence is 14 residues long. The CDR3 reads CTSRMETSGRWLFF. For the CDR3, the DNA is TGCACCAGCAGGATGGAAACTAGCGGGAGATGGCTGTTCTTC.

The V gene is TRBV9, the J gene TRBJ1-1, with no clear D. The CDR3 has 20 residues. CDR1 and CDR2 from the germline V gene are SGDLS and YYNGEE. V gave up 0 bases and J gave up 1 base, with 25 bases separating them. CDR3 nucleotides: TGTGCCAGCAGCGTAGCTATCGGCGATGGATTTGAGTCGACGAACACTGAAGCTTTCTTT. Amino acid sequence: CASSVAIGDGFESTNTEAFF.

The chain carries TRBV5-1 and TRBJ2-7; tentatively, D is TRBD2 (5 bases). Germline assignment: CDR1 SGHRS and CDR2 YFSETQ. Trimming cost V 0 bases and J 2 bases, with 9 bases left between them. The CDR3 totals 14 residues. Written as DNA, the CDR3 is TGCGCCAGCAGCTTGGCCGGGAACCCCTACGAGCAGTACTTC. Encoded protein: CASSLAGNPYEQYF.

Points on this clone: One junction end does not reproduce the germline sequence, and a read error may be involved. The rearrangement joins TRBV6-5 to TRBJ1-2; the match to TRBD1 covers 9 bases. CDR1 is MNHEY and CDR2 is SVGAGI in the germline V gene. This CDR3 has 15 residues. CDR3 in DNA: TGTGCCAGCAGTACCCTTGACAGGGGGGCAGCAGCCAGACAGTTC. The encoded protein is CASSTLDRGAAARQF.

The chain uses TRBV6-6 and TRBJ2-2; 7 bases fit TRBD2. Looked up from germline, CDR1 is MNHNY and CDR2 is SVGAGI (reference sequence). V lost 4 bases, J lost 3 bases, and 2 bases stayed unmatched. This CDR3 has 14 amino acids. The CDR3 here is CASSWGGYTGELFF. DNA for the CDR3: TGTGCCAGCAGTTGGGGAGGGTACACCGGGGAGCTGTTTTTT.

The chain employs TRBV19 and TRBJ2-5; 7 bases line up with TRBD2. The germline V gene has CDR1 LNHDA and CDR2 SQIVND (reference sequence). The length of the CDR3 is 15 residues. With 3 bases clipped from V and 11 bases from J, the junction kept 15 bases outside the gene matches. The DNA of the CDR3 is TGTGCCAGTAGTATCCAATGGACGGCGGGAGACCAGCAGTACTTC. Amino acids: CASSIQWTAGDQQYF.

CDR3 sequence (DNA): TGTGCCAGCAGCCTACAAATCTTTCCTTTCCACGGGAACTACGAGCAGTACTTC. It translates to CASSLQIFPFHGNYEQYF. The gene calls are TRBV11-2 and TRBJ2-7; D is perhaps TRBD2 (5 bases). This CDR3 has 18 residues. The V gene's germline CDR1 is SGHAT and CDR2 FQNNGV. The ends were cut back, 5 bases at V and 3 bases at J, with 26 bases in the middle.

The count of this clone is one. Relative to the germline gene, one junction end is altered; a read error may explain this. This chain uses TRBV30 with TRBJ1-1; D perhaps matches TRBD1 (6 bases). The CDR3 extends over 10 amino acids. Germline assignment: CDR1 GTSNPN and CDR2 SVGIG (reference sequence). The CDR3 DNA is TGTGCCTGGAGGGGGGGGGCACAAGTCTTT. Translating it yields CAWRGGAQVF.

This clone has only a few counts. The J gene is TRBJ1-1, the V gene TRBV4-1; the D is unclear. Trimming cost V 4 bases and J 3 bases, with 12 bases left between them. Germline V gives CDR1 MGHRA, CDR2 YSYEKL. There are 14 residues in the CDR3. This chain's CDR3 is CASSPTGSHTEAFF. CDR3 DNA: TGCGCCAGCAGCCCTACCGGGAGCCACACTGAAGCTTTCTTT.